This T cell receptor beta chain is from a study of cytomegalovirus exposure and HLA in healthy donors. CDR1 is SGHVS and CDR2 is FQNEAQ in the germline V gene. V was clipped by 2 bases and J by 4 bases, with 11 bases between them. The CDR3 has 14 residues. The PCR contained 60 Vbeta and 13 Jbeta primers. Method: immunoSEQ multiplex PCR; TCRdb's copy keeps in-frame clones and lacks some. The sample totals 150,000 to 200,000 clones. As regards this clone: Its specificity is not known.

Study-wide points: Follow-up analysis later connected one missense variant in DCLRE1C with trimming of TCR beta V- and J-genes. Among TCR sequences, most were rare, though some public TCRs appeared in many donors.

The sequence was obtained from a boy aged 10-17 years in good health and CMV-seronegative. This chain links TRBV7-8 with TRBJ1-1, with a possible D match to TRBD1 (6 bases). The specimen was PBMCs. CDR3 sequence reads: CASSLTIQGTEAFF. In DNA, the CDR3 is TGTGCCAGCAGCTTAACTATACAGGGCACTGAAGCTTTCTTT.